Below, 31 T cell receptor beta chains from the same sample are listed, as sequenced in a study of radiotherapy plus CTLA-4 blockade in lung cancer. Some clones are missing from TCRdb's copy, which holds only in-frame ones; the method was immunoSEQ multiplex PCR. The sample lists tens of thousands of clones, around four fifths occurring once. The specimen comprised peripheral blood, sampled from a patient treated with radiotherapy plus ipilimumab. The source of these receptors is a human donor with non-small cell lung cancer who had a complete response to radiotherapy plus ipilimumab.

This chain connects TRBV7-2 to TRBJ1-3; maybe TRBD1 (6 bases). This CDR3 region has 13 residues. In germline, CDR1 is SGHTA, CDR2 FQGNSA. V lost 4 bases and J lost 2, with 6 bases in between. The CDR3: CASSSGAGNTIYF. The CDR3 DNA reads TGTGCCAGCAGCTCAGGGGCTGGAAACACCATATATTTT.

The chain is built from TRBV7-9 and TRBJ1-4; unclear D gene. CDR1 and CDR2 (germline): SEHNR, FQNEAQ (reference sequence). Trimming cost V 5 bases and J 3 bases, with 19 bases left between them. CDR3 length equals 17 residues. For the CDR3, the DNA is TGTGCCAGCAGCCTAGGAAGCCCAGTTACGCCTAATGAAAAACTGTTTTTT. Protein sequence: CASSLGSPVTPNEKLFF.

This rearrangement joins TRBV27 to TRBJ1-5; D possibly corresponds to TRBD1 (5 bases). CDR3 length: 16 amino acids. V was cut by 6 bases and J by 1 base, with 16 bases left in between. The V gene's germline CDR1 is MNHEY and CDR2 SMNVEV (reference sequence). The chain's CDR3 is CASSSLRGGSNQPQHF. In nucleotides, the CDR3 is TGTGCCAGCAGCTCCCTTAGGGGCGGGAGCAATCAGCCCCAGCATTTT.

This rearrangement joins TRBV27 to TRBJ2-2, with TRBD1 matching over 9 bases. Germline assignment: CDR1 MNHEY and CDR2 SMNVEV (reference sequence). The CDR3 length is 18 residues. J lost 4 bases, V lost 3 bases, and 12 bases had no gene match. The CDR3 here is CASSFIRDRAMGTGELFF. The CDR3 nucleotides read TGTGCCAGCAGTTTTATCCGGGACAGGGCTATGGGCACCGGGGAGCTGTTTTTT.

This clone occurred a few times. The rearrangement uses TRBV5-1 and TRBJ2-2; D is unresolved. This CDR3 region has 14 residues. Germline CDR1 reads SGHRS; CDR2 reads YFSETQ. V lost 0 bases to trimming and J lost 4 bases, with 7 bases between them. CDR3 DNA sequence: TGCGCCAGCAGCTTGGACAGTTCCACCGGGGAGCTGTTTTTT. Protein: CASSLDSSTGELFF.

The rearrangement joins TRBV7-2 to TRBJ1-6; 7 bases agree with TRBD1. The CDR3 is 13 amino acids. From germline, CDR1 is SGHTA and CDR2 FQGNSA. J gave up 9 bases and V 8 bases, and 7 bases lay outside the gene matches. The CDR3 loop reads CASRRQGSSPLHF. The DNA of the CDR3 is TGTGCCAGCCGAAGACAGGGAAGTTCACCCCTCCACTTT.

This chain joins TRBV7-9 and TRBJ1-1, with D possibly being TRBD1 (5 bases). The CDR3 consists of 14 residues. V was clipped by 0 bases and J by 4 bases, with 9 bases between them. Looked up from germline, CDR1 is SEHNR and CDR2 is FQNEAQ (reference sequence). CDR3: CASSLAPGSTEAFF. In nucleotides, the CDR3 is TGTGCCAGCAGCTTAGCACCAGGGTCCACTGAAGCTTTCTTT.

This chain uses TRBV7-6 with TRBJ1-4; 9 bases are shared with TRBD1. CDR1 SGHVS and CDR2 FNYEAQ come from the germline V gene. The trim removed 5 bases at V and 8 bases at J, leaving 9 bases unmatched. The length of the CDR3 is 15 residues. The CDR3 DNA follows: TGTGCCAGCAGCCTACAGACAGGGGGAGGAGAAAAACTGTTTTTT. Its translation: CASSLQTGGGEKLFF. The full variable domain, its missing parts supplied by reference TRBV7-6 and TRBJ1-4, is GAGVSQSPRYKVTKRGQDVALRCDPISGHVSLYWYRQALGQGPEFLTYFNYEAQQDKSGLPNDRFSAERPEGSISTLTIQRTEQRDSAMYRCASSLQTGGGEKLFFGSGTQLSVL.

The CDR3 DNA is TGTGCCAGCAGCTTAGCCCAGGGTGCAACTAATGAAAAACTGTTTTTT. This codes for CASSLAQGATNEKLFF. The chain couples TRBV7-9 to TRBJ1-4, with D possibly TRBD1 on 5 matching bases. The germline V gene encodes CDR1 SEHNR and CDR2 FQNEAQ (reference sequence). The CDR3 covers 16 residues. V lost 0 bases and J lost 0, with 8 bases in between.

This sequence joins TRBV9 and TRBJ2-7; 9 bases agree with TRBD2. V lost 0 bases, J lost 4 bases, and 8 bases stayed unmatched. This CDR3 has 16 amino acids. The V gene's germline CDR1 is SGDLS and CDR2 YYNGEE. The CDR3 sequence: CASSVDIAGAIYEQYF. DNA for the CDR3: TGTGCCAGCAGCGTAGATATAGCGGGGGCCATTTACGAGCAGTACTTC.

V and J are TRBV27 and TRBJ2-7; possible D gene TRBD2, 6 bases. Between the trimmed V and J ends, which lost 6 bases and 2 bases, there was a span of 17 bases. The CDR3 consists of 15 residues. Germline CDR1 reads MNHEY; CDR2 reads SMNVEV (reference sequence). The CDR3 nucleotides are TGTGCCAGCAGCTCGAAGGGAGGAAAAACCTACGAGCAGTACTTC. It codes for CASSSKGGKTYEQYF.

This clone came up once. This chain joins TRBV20-1 and TRBJ2-3; D uncertain. Germline lookup yields CDR1 DFQATT and CDR2 SNEGSKA (reference sequence). The V end was cut by 5 bases, the J end by 10 bases, with 13 bases between. The CDR3 is 11 residues long. Here the CDR3 DNA reads TGCAGTGCTGCGGTGGGGTATTCGCAGTATTTT. Amino acids: CSAAVGYSQYF.

The genes are TRBV11-3 and TRBJ2-5, with D unclear. Germline V lookup: CDR1 SGHNT, CDR2 YENEEA. CDR3 length equals 14 residues. The V gene lost 1 base and the J gene lost 3 bases, with 9 bases spanning the gap. The CDR3 spells CASSLGPAEETQYF. Here the CDR3 DNA reads TGTGCCAGCAGCTTAGGTCCGGCAGAAGAGACCCAGTACTTC.

The V and J genes are TRBV19 and TRBJ1-5; D possibly corresponds to TRBD1 (5 bases). Per germline, CDR1 LNHDA and CDR2 SQIVND (reference sequence). Trimming removed 10 bases at V and 3 bases at J, with 19 bases between. This CDR3 region has 15 residues. CDR3 bases: TGTGCCACCTCAGCGGGGGGAAGGGACAATCAGCCCCAGCATTTT. It is translated as CATSAGGRDNQPQHF.

The chain links TRBV7-2 to TRBJ2-1; a weak D match, TRBD2 (6 bases). This CDR3 region has 18 residues. V was clipped by 5 bases and J by 7 bases, with 27 bases between them. Germline CDR1 reads SGHTA; CDR2 reads FQGNSA. CDR3 in DNA: TGTGCCAGCAGCCCGAGGGATACGGCGGGGCCCCAGGCAAATGAGCAGTTCTTC. Translated: CASSPRDTAGPQANEQFF.

This chain uses TRBV7-2 with TRBJ1-3, with D unclear. Germline V lookup: CDR1 SGHTA, CDR2 FQGNSA. V was shortened by 5 bases and J by 4 bases, with 3 bases between the two germline ends. The CDR3 runs 11 residues. CDR3 amino acids: CASSGGNTIYF. The CDR3 nucleotides read TGTGCCAGCAGCGGGGGAAACACCATATATTTT.

The CDR3 here is CAWSIHRGQTQYF. In DNA form, the CDR3 reads TGTGCCTGGAGTATCCACAGGGGGCAGACCCAGTACTTC. The chain carries TRBV30 and TRBJ2-5; 9 bases fit TRBD1. CDR1 and CDR2 (germline): GTSNPN, SVGIG (reference sequence). The ends lost 2 bases at V and 6 bases at J; junction bases unmatched: 4. The CDR3 runs 13 residues. The entire variable domain, with the rest obtained from reference TRBV30 and TRBJ2-5, is as follows: SQTIHQWPATLVQPVGSPLSLECTVEGTSNPNLYWYRQAAGRGLQLLFYSVGIGQISSEVPQNLSASRPQDRQFILSSKKLLLSDSGFYLCAWSIHRGQTQYFGPGTRLLVL.

This CDR3 reads CASSPWSKDEQFF. The CDR3 nucleotides are TGTGCCAGCAGCCCGTGGTCGAAGGATGAGCAGTTCTTC. V is TRBV11-2 and J is TRBJ2-1; unclear D gene. Germline CDR1 and CDR2: SGHAT and FQNNGV. Trimming removed 5 bases at V and 8 bases at J, with 13 bases between. The CDR3 has 13 amino acids.

The chain is built from TRBV7-9 and TRBJ1-4; 7 nucleotides line up with TRBD1. CDR1 SEHNR and CDR2 FQNEAQ come from the germline V gene (reference sequence). This CDR3 contains 15 residues. With 5 bases clipped from V and 6 bases from J, the junction kept 9 bases outside the gene matches. CDR3 region: CASSPRTGGHEKLFF. CDR3 nucleotide sequence: TGTGCCAGCAGCCCTAGGACAGGAGGGCATGAAAAACTGTTTTTT.

J is TRBJ2-2 and V is TRBV5-1, with D hard to call. The V gene lost 2 bases and the J gene lost 7 bases, with 9 bases spanning the gap. In germline, CDR1 is SGHRS, CDR2 YFSETQ. The CDR3 sequence is 13 residues long. CDR3 amino acids: CASSFNGVGELFF. The CDR3 DNA sequence: TGCGCCAGCAGCTTCAATGGGGTCGGGGAGCTGTTTTTT.

The rearrangement joins TRBV2 to TRBJ2-5; no reliable D call. V shed 2 bases and J shed 7 bases, with 14 bases lying between them. CDR3 size: 14 residues. The germline V gene encodes CDR1 SNHLY and CDR2 FYNNEI. CDR3 DNA sequence: TGTGCCAGCAGTGAAAGGGCAGTTGTAGGGACCCAGTACTTC. This codes for CASSERAVVGTQYF.

The rearrangement joins TRBV19 to TRBJ1-1, with a possible D match to TRBD1 (5 bases). This CDR3 is 14 amino acids long. Between the trimmed V and J ends, which lost 7 bases and 7 bases, there was a span of 19 bases. CDR1 LNHDA and CDR2 SQIVND come from the germline V gene (reference sequence). DNA of the CDR3: TGTGCCAGTATAAGCAGGGCTACCACTTATGAAGCTTTCTTT. This gives the protein CASISRATTYEAFF.

Written as DNA, the CDR3 is TGTGCCAGCAGCTTAGAACCCCAGGGACTCGGTGGCTACACCTTC. The encoded protein is CASSLEPQGLGGYTF. V and J are TRBV11-2 and TRBJ1-2, with a possible D match to TRBD1 (5 bases). The CDR3 loop spans 15 amino acids. The V gene lost 0 bases and the J gene lost 7 bases, with 15 bases spanning the gap. CDR1 and CDR2 from the germline V gene are SGHAT and FQNNGV.

The chain couples TRBV28 to TRBJ2-7; 7 bases match TRBD2. The germline gives CDR1 MDHEN, CDR2 SYDVKM. CDR3 size: 16 residues. J gave up 7 bases and V 2 bases, and 14 bases lay outside the gene matches. The DNA of the CDR3 is TGTGCCAGCAGTTTACCTCTTCGGAGGGAGGGGAGTGAGCAGTACGTC. This translates into CASSLPLRREGSEQYV.

This chain joins TRBV5-1 and TRBJ1-2; 9 nucleotides line up with TRBD1. J was trimmed by 8 bases and V by 5 bases; bases with no gene match: 10. Looked up from germline, CDR1 is SGHRS and CDR2 is YFSETQ. The CDR3 loop spans 14 amino acids. This chain's CDR3 is CASSLQGARDGYTF. CDR3 sequence (DNA): TGCGCCAGCAGTCTACAGGGGGCGCGTGACGGCTACACCTTC.

This clone was counted only a few times. CDR3 coding DNA: TGTGCCAGCAGATACTTGGACCCCGTCAATGAGCAGTTCTTC. This codes for CASRYLDPVNEQFF. V gene TRBV7-2 combines with J gene TRBJ2-1; D uncertain. CDR3 length: 14 amino acids. The germline V gene has CDR1 SGHTA and CDR2 FQGNSA. The V end was cut by 6 bases, the J end by 6 bases, with 15 bases between.

CDR3 protein: CASSGLGQGRETQYF. The CDR3 DNA is TGCGCCAGCAGCGGATTGGGACAGGGCCGGGAGACCCAGTACTTC. The chain links TRBV5-1 to TRBJ2-5; 9 bases are a match to TRBD1. Germline CDR1 SGHRS, CDR2 YFSETQ. CDR3 length: 15 amino acids. With V trimmed by 4 bases and J by 5 bases, 9 bases remained unmatched.

In the case of this clone: The junction shows a germline mismatch at one end, possibly a read error. V gene TRBV7-9 combines with J gene TRBJ1-1; D is ambiguous. In germline, CDR1 is SEHNR, CDR2 FQNEAQ (reference sequence). CDR3 length: 12 residues. CDR3 protein: CASSDSLIPFYF. In DNA, the CDR3 is TGTGCCAGCAGCGATTCTCTTATTCCCTTTTATTTT.

The rearrangement uses TRBV2 and TRBJ2-2; D could derive from TRBD1 or TRBD2 (5 bases each). The CDR3 contains 14 residues. CDR1 is SNHLY and CDR2 is FYNNEI in the germline V gene. Trimming shortened V by 5 bases and J by 8 bases, and 15 bases separated the two germline ends. The chain's CDR3 is CASSWPGRSGELFF. For the CDR3, the DNA is TGTGCCAGCAGTTGGCCAGGGAGATCGGGGGAGCTGTTTTTT. Complete variable domain (other parts from reference TRBV2 and TRBJ2-2): EPEVTQTPSHQVTQMGQEVILRCVPISNHLYFYWYRQILGQKVEFLVSFYNNEISEKSEIFDDQFSVERPDGSNFTLKIRSTKLEDSAMYFCASSWPGRSGELFFGEGSRLTVL.

The chain employs TRBV13 and TRBJ1-1; TRBD1 is a possible D gene (5 bases). Per the germline V gene, CDR1 is PRHDT and CDR2 is FYEKMQ (reference sequence). This CDR3 is built from 13 residues. V dropped 2 bases and J dropped 5 bases, with 9 bases sitting between them. The CDR3 DNA is TGTGCCAGCAGCTTAAGGCCAGGGACTGAAGCTTTCTTT. This encodes CASSLRPGTEAFF.

In its sample, this clone was seen a few times. This rearrangement joins TRBV4-3 to TRBJ1-1, with D perhaps TRBD1 (6 bases). The CDR3 consists of 18 residues. Trimming left V 4 bases short and J 0 bases short, with 21 bases between. The germline gives CDR1 LGHNA, CDR2 YSLEER. The CDR3 DNA is TGCGCCAGCAGCCTGAGCATAATAGTGGGACACATGAACACTGAAGCTTTCTTT. Protein sequence: CASSLSIIVGHMNTEAFF.